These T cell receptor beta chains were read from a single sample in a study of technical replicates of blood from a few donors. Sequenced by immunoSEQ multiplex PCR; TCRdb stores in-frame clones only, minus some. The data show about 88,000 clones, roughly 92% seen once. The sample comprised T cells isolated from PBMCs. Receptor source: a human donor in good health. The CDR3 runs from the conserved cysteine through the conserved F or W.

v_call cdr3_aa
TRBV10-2 CASSEFPRDATNEKLFF
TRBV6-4 CASSPGPSGNEQFF
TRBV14 CASSQVGGRSGGELFF
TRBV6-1 CASSSRPENQPQHF
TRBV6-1 CASLSDRWGNIQYF
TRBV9 CASSPTGQIATNEKLFF
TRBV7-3 CASSKTSGGLSSYNEQFF
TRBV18 CASSPPKSGTYSNQPQHF
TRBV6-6 CASSYPGQGNSPLHF
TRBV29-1 CSVAGLAGGGETQYF
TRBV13 CASSLGLAGVDEQFF
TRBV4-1 CASSLPRLAGGYNEQFF
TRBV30 CAWSAGGGTDTQYF
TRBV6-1 CASSETGVDGYTF
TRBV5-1 CASSGGGALYEQYF
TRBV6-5 CASSRDRGRGTEAFF
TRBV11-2 CASSLDRRGVTEAFF
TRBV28 CASSSRVGNTEAFF
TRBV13 CASSLAVAGYNEQYF
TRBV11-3 CASSWDSKVGEAFF
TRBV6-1 CATLLAESSYEQYF
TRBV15 CATSRGLGGSGEKLFF
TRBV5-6 CASSRTDSYEQYF
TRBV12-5 CASGPDGDNEKLFF
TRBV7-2 CASSFTGVANEQFF
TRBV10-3 CAIRKGDRYNYGYTF
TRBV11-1 CASSSPGTNTGELFF
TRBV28 CASSLSGQYQETQYF
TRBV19 CASSIVGGFPADTQYF
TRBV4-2 CASSQQRAGSYEQYF
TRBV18 CASSPLSSRAESGELFF
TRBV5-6 CASSNYFRQQETQYF
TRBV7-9 CASSLRQSQETQYF
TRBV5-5 CASRGDSYEQYF
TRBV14 CASSFAYNEQFF
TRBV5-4 CASSLGTARNTEAFF
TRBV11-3 CASSLGDRVTANEKLFF